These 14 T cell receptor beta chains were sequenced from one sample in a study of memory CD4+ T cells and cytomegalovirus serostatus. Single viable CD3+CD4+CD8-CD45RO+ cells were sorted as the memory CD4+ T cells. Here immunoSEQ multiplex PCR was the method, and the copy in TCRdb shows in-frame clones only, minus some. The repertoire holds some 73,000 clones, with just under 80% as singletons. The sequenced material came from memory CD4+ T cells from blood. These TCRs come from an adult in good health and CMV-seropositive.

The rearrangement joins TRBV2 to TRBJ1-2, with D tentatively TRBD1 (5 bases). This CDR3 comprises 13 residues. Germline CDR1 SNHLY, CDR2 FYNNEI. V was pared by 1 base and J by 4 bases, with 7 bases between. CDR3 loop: CASSEGTSYGYTF. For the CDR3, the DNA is TGTGCCAGCAGTGAAGGGACATCCTATGGCTACACCTTC.

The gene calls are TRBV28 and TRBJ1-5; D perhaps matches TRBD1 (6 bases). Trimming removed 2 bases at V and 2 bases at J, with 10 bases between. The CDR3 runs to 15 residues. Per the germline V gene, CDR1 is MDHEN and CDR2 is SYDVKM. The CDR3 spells CASSLTGHGNQPQHF. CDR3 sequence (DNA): TGTGCCAGCAGTTTAACAGGGCACGGCAATCAGCCCCAGCATTTT.

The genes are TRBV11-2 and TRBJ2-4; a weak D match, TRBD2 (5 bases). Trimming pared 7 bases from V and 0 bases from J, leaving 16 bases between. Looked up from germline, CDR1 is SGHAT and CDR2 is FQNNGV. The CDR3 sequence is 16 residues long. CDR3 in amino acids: CASTPALGLAKNIQYF. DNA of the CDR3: TGTGCCAGCACTCCCGCATTAGGACTAGCCAAAAACATTCAGTACTTC.

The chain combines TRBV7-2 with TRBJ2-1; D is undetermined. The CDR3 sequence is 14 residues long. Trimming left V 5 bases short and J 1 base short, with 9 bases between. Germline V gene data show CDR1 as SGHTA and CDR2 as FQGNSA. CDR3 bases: TGTGCCAGCAGCCCTATGAGGTCCTACAATGAGCAGTTCTTC. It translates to CASSPMRSYNEQFF.

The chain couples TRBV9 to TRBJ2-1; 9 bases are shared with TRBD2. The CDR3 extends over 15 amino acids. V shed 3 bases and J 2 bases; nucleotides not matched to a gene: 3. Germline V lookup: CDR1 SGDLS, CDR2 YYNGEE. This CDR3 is CASSATSGPYNEQFF. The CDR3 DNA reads TGTGCCAGCAGCGCTACTAGCGGGCCCTACAATGAGCAGTTCTTC.

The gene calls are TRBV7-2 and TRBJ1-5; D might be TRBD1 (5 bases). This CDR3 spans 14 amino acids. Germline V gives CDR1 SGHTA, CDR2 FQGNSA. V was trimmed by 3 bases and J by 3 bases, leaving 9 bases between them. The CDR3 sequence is CASSFTGNNQPQHF. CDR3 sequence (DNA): TGTGCCAGCAGCTTTACAGGTAACAATCAGCCCCAGCATTTT.

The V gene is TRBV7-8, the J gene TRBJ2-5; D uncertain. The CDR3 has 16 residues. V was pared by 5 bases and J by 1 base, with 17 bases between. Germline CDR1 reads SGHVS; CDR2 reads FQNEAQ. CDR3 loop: CASSPVGPRRQETQYF. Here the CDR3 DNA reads TGTGCCAGCAGCCCCGTCGGCCCGCGCCGCCAAGAGACCCAGTACTTC.

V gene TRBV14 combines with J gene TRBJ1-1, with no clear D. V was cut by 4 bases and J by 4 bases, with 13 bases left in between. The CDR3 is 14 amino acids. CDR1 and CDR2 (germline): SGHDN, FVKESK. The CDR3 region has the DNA TGTGCCAGCAGCCGCTGGGGTGGTGGCACTGAAGCTTTCTTT. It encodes CASSRWGGGTEAFF.

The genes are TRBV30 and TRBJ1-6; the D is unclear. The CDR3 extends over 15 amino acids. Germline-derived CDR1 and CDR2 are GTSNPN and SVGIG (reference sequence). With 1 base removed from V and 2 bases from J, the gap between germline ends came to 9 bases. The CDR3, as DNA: TGTGCCTGGAGTGGGGAGGCCGCCTATAATTCACCCCTCCACTTT. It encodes CAWSGEAAYNSPLHF. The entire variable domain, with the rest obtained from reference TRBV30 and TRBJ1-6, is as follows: SQTIHQWPATLVQPVGSPLSLECTVEGTSNPNLYWYRQAAGRGLQLLFYSVGIGQISSEVPQNLSASRPQDRQFILSSKKLLLSDSGFYLCAWSGEAAYNSPLHFGNGTRLTVT.

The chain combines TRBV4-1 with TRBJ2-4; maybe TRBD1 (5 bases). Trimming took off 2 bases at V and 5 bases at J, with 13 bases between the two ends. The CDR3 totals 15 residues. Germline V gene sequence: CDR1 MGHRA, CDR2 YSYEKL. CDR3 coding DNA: TGCGCCAGCAGCCAATCGACAGAAGTCCAAAACATTCAGTACTTC. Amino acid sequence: CASSQSTEVQNIQYF.

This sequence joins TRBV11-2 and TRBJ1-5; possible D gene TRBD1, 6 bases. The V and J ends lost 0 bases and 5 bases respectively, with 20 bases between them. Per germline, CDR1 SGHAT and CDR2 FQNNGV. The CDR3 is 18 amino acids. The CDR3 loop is CASSLDAPTGGLYQPQHF. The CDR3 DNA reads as TGTGCCAGCAGCTTAGATGCCCCGACAGGTGGCTTGTATCAGCCCCAGCATTTT.

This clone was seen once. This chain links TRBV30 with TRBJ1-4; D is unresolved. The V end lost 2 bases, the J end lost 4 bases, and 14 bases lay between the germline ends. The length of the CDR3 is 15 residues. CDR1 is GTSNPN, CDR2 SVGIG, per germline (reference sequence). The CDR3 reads CAWSKRGSLNEKLFF. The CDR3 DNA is TGTGCCTGGAGTAAACGGGGTTCTCTTAATGAAAAACTGTTTTTT.

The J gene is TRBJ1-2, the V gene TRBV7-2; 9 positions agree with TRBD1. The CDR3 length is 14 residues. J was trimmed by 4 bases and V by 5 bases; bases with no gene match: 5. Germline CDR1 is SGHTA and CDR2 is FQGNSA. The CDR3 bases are TGTGCCAGCAGCCGGCCGGGACAGGGCTATGGCTACACCTTC. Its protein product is CASSRPGQGYGYTF.

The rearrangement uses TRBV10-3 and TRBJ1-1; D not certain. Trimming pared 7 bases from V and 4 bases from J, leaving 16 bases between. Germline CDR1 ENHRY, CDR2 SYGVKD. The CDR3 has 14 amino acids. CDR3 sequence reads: CAITGWLGATEAFF. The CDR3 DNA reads TGTGCCATCACCGGATGGTTAGGTGCCACTGAAGCTTTCTTT.